These T cell receptor beta chains were read from a single sample in a study of blood T cell repertoires in COVID-19. Data came from immunoSEQ multiplex PCR; TCRdb stores just in-frame clones and leaves some out. The sample has a few hundred thousand clones; under 90% are singletons. The sample taken for sequencing was peripheral blood. These receptors were collected from a man aged 50 or older with acute or convalescent COVID-19. Both conserved end residues are part of each CDR3. A D gene is named only where the DNA matches it firmly. Expanded clones get a size class; other rows say once, few or many, or leave the size out.

CDR3aa,CDR3nt,j_gene,d_gene,v_gene,abundance,len
CASRGGGPYEQYF,TGTGCCAGCAGGGGAGGGGGGCCATACGAGCAGTACTTC,TRBJ2-7,NA,TRBV19,NA,13
CASRLGGVGAFF,TGTGCCAGCAGACTTGGGGGGGTCGGAGCTTTCTTT,TRBJ1-1,NA,TRBV2,NA,12
CASSPRGTGAQPQHF,TGTGCCAGCAGCCCGAGGGGGACAGGGGCCCAGCCCCAGCATTTT,TRBJ1-5,TRBD1,TRBV7-9,once,15
CASRADRPGRTEAFF,TGTGCCAGCCGAGCAGACAGGCCCGGTCGCACTGAAGCTTTCTTT,TRBJ1-1,NA,TRBV7-8,NA,15
CASSPDRNYGYTF,TGTGCCAGCAGCCCGGACAGGAACTATGGCTACACCTTC,TRBJ1-2,TRBD1,TRBV5-4,NA,13
CASTLAFSYNEQFF,TGCGCCAGCACACTAGCCTTTAGTTACAATGAGCAGTTCTTC,TRBJ2-1,NA,TRBV10-2,NA,14
CASNSHRGETQYF,TGTGCCAGCAACAGTCATCGGGGGGAGACCCAGTACTTC,TRBJ2-5,NA,TRBV7-8,NA,13
CASSESTNQPQHF,TGCGCCAGCAGTGAGTCGACAAATCAGCCCCAGCATTTT,TRBJ1-5,NA,TRBV10-2,NA,13
CASARTDNTDTQYF,TGCGCCAGCGCCCGGACAGACAACACAGATACGCAGTATTTT,TRBJ2-3,NA,TRBV5-1,NA,14
CASSIDGPARSGTDTQYF,TGTGCCAGTAGTATAGATGGGCCAGCCCGCAGTGGCACAGATACGCAGTATTTT,TRBJ2-3,NA,TRBV19,NA,18
CASRGGLSGDYEQYF,TGCGCCAGCAGGGGGGGACTGTCAGGCGATTACGAGCAGTACTTC,TRBJ2-7,NA,TRBV10-2,NA,15